The rows below give T cell receptor beta chains drawn from one sample of a study of blood T cells in healthy people across ages. TCRdb re-analysed the 5' RACE reads in MiXCR, keeping a single row per CDR3 protein. The sample comprises about 970,000 distinct CDR3 sequences, roughly 51% of which are singletons, and over 20% rests with the top ten. The sequencing input was blood. Source of these receptors: a woman aged 60-75 years in good health. Each CDR3 is given without its conserved first and last residue. Clone size is given for some rows only: seen once, a few or many times, or a class if the clone is expanded.

len: 12
v_gene: TRBV2
abundance: NA
j_gene: TRBJ1-4
CDR3aa: ASKSLGSSEKPF

len: 11
v_gene: TRBV28
abundance: few
j_gene: TRBJ2-5
CDR3aa: ASSSGGAQTQY

len: 13
v_gene: TRBV28
abundance: NA
j_gene: TRBJ2-5
CDR3aa: ASSQIGISELEQY

len: 14
v_gene: TRBV6-2/TRBV6-3
abundance: NA
j_gene: TRBJ2-7
CDR3aa: ASSYLEGISAYEQY

len: 16
v_gene: TRBV19
abundance: NA
j_gene: TRBJ1-2
CDR3aa: ATVMARNRDSTDYGYT

len: 13
v_gene: TRBV18
abundance: NA
j_gene: TRBJ2-5
CDR3aa: ASSPLDGGGGEQY

len: 14
v_gene: TRBV28
abundance: few
j_gene: TRBJ2-7
CDR3aa: ASRSRGGPSSYEQY

len: 12
v_gene: TRBV4-3
abundance: NA
j_gene: NA
CDR3aa: ASSQGVTGYEQY

len: 13
v_gene: TRBV24-1
abundance: NA
j_gene: TRBJ1-5
CDR3aa: ATSDPRGGNQPQH

len: 12
v_gene: TRBV4-2
abundance: few
j_gene: TRBJ1-2
CDR3aa: ASSHPNRGEGYT

len: 12
v_gene: TRBV20-1
abundance: NA
j_gene: TRBJ2-7
CDR3aa: SARGGWQNYEQY

len: 14
v_gene: TRBV29-1
abundance: once
j_gene: NA
CDR3aa: SVDFLGPMGTYEQY

len: 13
v_gene: TRBV4-2
abundance: NA
j_gene: TRBJ2-7
CDR3aa: ASSQDLGTTYEQY

len: 13
v_gene: TRBV7-2
abundance: NA
j_gene: TRBJ2-7
CDR3aa: ASSPAPGLFYEQY

len: 13
v_gene: TRBV24-1
abundance: once
j_gene: TRBJ2-2
CDR3aa: ATSDFLRDTGELF

len: 9
v_gene: TRBV29-1
abundance: many
j_gene: TRBJ2-3
CDR3aa: SVGRADTQY

len: 11
v_gene: TRBV24-1
abundance: NA
j_gene: TRBJ2-7
CDR3aa: ATSDLGRDEQY

len: 13
v_gene: TRBV7-3
abundance: NA
j_gene: TRBJ2-1
CDR3aa: ASSPAPRSPREQF

len: 14
v_gene: TRBV28
abundance: NA
j_gene: TRBJ2-1
CDR3aa: ASSFPSGNFSYEQF

len: 11
v_gene: TRBV12-3/TRBV12-4
abundance: few
j_gene: TRBJ1-2
CDR3aa: ASSLSGPYGYT

len: 11
v_gene: TRBV29-1
abundance: NA
j_gene: TRBJ2-7
CDR3aa: SVDRLGTYEQY

len: 13
v_gene: TRBV6-2/TRBV6-3
abundance: NA
j_gene: TRBJ2-7
CDR3aa: ASSYANRGNHEQC

len: 12
v_gene: TRBV28
abundance: NA
j_gene: TRBJ1-2
CDR3aa: ASRMTGVNYGYT

len: 16
v_gene: TRBV27
abundance: NA
j_gene: TRBJ2-3
CDR3aa: ASSLGLAGGPITDTQY

len: 13
v_gene: TRBV6-5
abundance: NA
j_gene: TRBJ2-1
CDR3aa: ASSLERTGRNEQF

len: 14
v_gene: TRBV2
abundance: once
j_gene: TRBJ1-6
CDR3aa: ASRITGRGINSPLH